The text below deals with one T cell receptor beta chain. What antigen it recognizes has not been identified. There are no base qualities to consult, and no much larger clone falls within one base. TCRB CDR3 regions were amplified from roughly 1.8 ug genomic DNA, or all available DNA if less, using the immunoSEQ assay. Multiplex PCR used 60 forward primers for TCR V beta segments and 13 reverse primers for J beta segments. To estimate reads per starting template, synthetic control templates were spiked into each sample at limiting dilution. The Illumina HiSeq System generated 87 bp sequencing reads. On the study's bioinformatics: PCR and sequencing errors were removed by a nearest neighbor algorithm that merged closely related sequences. TCR overlap was measured as the percentage of unique tumor TCR beta sequences also present in the same patient's peripheral blood. TCRdb took over this immuneACCESS table, retaining in-frame rearrangements with V and J assigned. Such tables are incomplete; in checked studies, under half of the missing clones stem from an unresolved V gene, and the remainder is unexplained. Clone size and the V and J calls come from that table; the DNA yielded D and trimming. The sample yields about 87,000 clones; around 83% were counted once. Of the sample, about 6.8% falls within the top ten clones.

The sample is drawn from a study of glioma-infiltrating T cells after dendritic cell vaccination (dated by TCRdb to 2016 to 2017). At the level of the whole study: The cohort included around 15 glioblastoma patients drawn from Phase I and II dendritic cell vaccination trials, of whom 9 were newly diagnosed and 6 had recurrent disease. Patients received autologous tumor lysate-pulsed dendritic cell vaccination between about 2003 and 2012. The vaccine was prepared from monocyte-derived dendritic cells that were cultured for roughly 7 days with IL-4 and GM-CSF and then pulsed overnight with autologous tumor lysate. Each patient was given three intradermal dendritic cell vaccine injections, spaced two weeks apart, in the arm below the axilla. Deep sequencing of TCR beta CDR3 regions was used to quantify tumor-infiltrating lymphocyte content and compare tumor and blood repertoires in dendritic cell-vaccinated glioblastoma patients. TCR sequencing metrics, including TIL content and tumor-blood repertoire overlap, were correlated with survival after dendritic cell vaccination.

V was cut back by 3 bases and J by 5 bases, leaving a gap of 16 bases between them. Per the germline V gene (reference sequence), MNHEY is the CDR1 and SMNVEV is the CDR2. Inclusive of the bounding cysteine and phenylalanine, the CDR3 is 15 residues long. The DNA shown is the 45-base CDR3, in frame from base 1. Interpreted using the paper, the time point label stands for: after dendritic cell vaccination, including at tumor progression/relapse. Selection of patients required sufficient residual fresh-frozen tumor tissue and over two years of available survival data. An isocitrate dehydrogenase mutation was not carried by any of the glioblastoma patients, although molecular status was otherwise variable. PBMC collection took place before vaccination, two weeks after the third vaccination, and at tumor progression if progression occurred. The Qiagen DNeasy Blood extraction Kit was used for extraction of genomic DNA.

Study-level results and caveats: After dendritic cell vaccination, a higher estimated pretreatment TIL content predicted longer time to progression and overall survival. No direct relationship between TCR clonality and survival was found, suggesting that a diverse polyclonal response may matter. The cohort was small and heterogeneous, with few patients having full blood and tumor sets and even fewer initial-recurrent tumor pairs. The response model built on TCR overlap across three groups was characterized as speculative, with prospective validation still needed.

Specimen: blood, collected after dendritic cell vaccination. The receptor's source is a human donor with glioblastoma. The chain uses TRBV27 and TRBJ1-2; the D gene is perhaps TRBD1, on 6 matching bases. In nucleotide form, the sequence is TGTGCCAGCAGTTTGATGGGGCAGGGGCAGTATGGCTACACCTTC. Its coded protein is CASSLMGQGQYGYTF.